Shown below are 17 T cell receptor beta chains from a single sample sequenced in a study of blood T cell repertoires in COVID-19. Clones were read by immunoSEQ multiplex PCR, and TCRdb kept only the in-frame ones, dropping some. The sample has 200,000 to 250,000 clones, 75% to 90% seen once. Material: peripheral blood. These receptors were obtained from a man younger than 45 who had recovered from COVID-19.

V usage is TRBV3-1 (or the pseudogene TRBV3-2) and J usage is TRBJ1-2; D perhaps matches TRBD1 (5 bases). Trimming cost V 4 bases and J 4 bases, with 13 bases left between them. CDR3 length: 14 amino acids. Per germline, CDR1 LGHDT and CDR2 YNNKEL (reference sequence). This CDR3 reads CASSRRQNVYGYTF. The CDR3 DNA sequence: TGTGCCAGCAGCCGAAGACAGAACGTCTATGGCTACACCTTC.

The chain employs TRBV6-5 and TRBJ1-2; tentatively, D is TRBD1 (5 bases). The CDR3 has 10 amino acids. The ends were cut back, 10 bases at V and 8 bases at J, with 11 bases in the middle. The germline V gene encodes CDR1 MNHEY and CDR2 SVGAGI. DNA for the CDR3: TGTGCCACCAGGGAGGGAGGCTACACCTTC. Translated: CATREGGYTF.

This chain joins TRBV13 and TRBJ2-7; D call uncertain. Deletions cut 2 bases from V and 7 bases from J, with 9 bases between. Germline V gene data show CDR1 as PRHDT and CDR2 as FYEKMQ (reference sequence). The CDR3 is 12 amino acids. The CDR3 nucleotides read TGTGCCAGCAGCTTAACTTCCCGGGAGCAGTACTTC. It codes for CASSLTSREQYF. Together with reference TRBV13 and TRBJ2-7, the CDR3 gives the full variable domain: AAGVIQSPRHLIKEKRETATLKCYPIPRHDTVYWYQQGPGQDPQFLISFYEKMQSDKGSIPDRFSAQQFSDYHSELNMSSLELGDSALYFCASSLTSREQYFGPGTRLTVT.

This chain joins TRBV6-6 and TRBJ1-4; D call uncertain. Germline V gives CDR1 MNHNY, CDR2 SVGAGI (reference sequence). The CDR3 spans 14 residues. The V and J ends lost 5 bases and 3 bases respectively, with 10 bases between them. CDR3 coding DNA: TGTGCCAGCAGTGCGCAGGTATCTAATGAAAAACTGTTTTTT. It codes for CASSAQVSNEKLFF.

This chain uses TRBV12-3 or TRBV12-4 with TRBJ2-3; D not resolved. Between the trimmed V and J ends, which lost 6 bases and 0 bases, there was a span of 7 bases. The CDR3 has 13 amino acids. In DNA, the CDR3 is TGTGCCAGCAGCCCCCCGAGCACAGATACGCAGTATTTT. Translation gives CASSPPSTDTQYF.

As regards this clone: The sample contains more than one DNA sequence encoding this CDR3. V is TRBV10-2 and J is TRBJ2-7, with 10 bases that match TRBD2. With 9 bases clipped from V and 4 bases from J, the junction kept 15 bases outside the gene matches. Germline loops: CDR1 WSHSY, CDR2 SAAADI. The CDR3 is 16 amino acids. DNA for the CDR3: TGCGCCAGTGGGGATACCCAAGCGGGGGGGCCTTACGAGCAGTACTTC. Its protein product is CASGDTQAGGPYEQYF.

This chain uses TRBV30 with TRBJ2-7, with a weak D call TRBD2 (7 bases). The CDR3 totals 15 residues. The germline CDR1 and CDR2 sequences are GTSNPN and SVGIG (reference sequence). Trimming cost V 5 bases and J 3 bases, with 20 bases left between them. CDR3 sequence reads: CAWARGGGAGYEQYF. The CDR3 DNA is TGTGCCTGGGCTAGGGGGGGAGGGGCTGGCTACGAGCAGTACTTC.

This clone was recorded once. The chain is built from TRBV6-5 and TRBJ1-1; the D gene is possibly TRBD1 (5 bases). The CDR3 loop spans 14 amino acids. Germline CDR1 reads MNHEY; CDR2 reads SVGAGI. The germline V and J ends were trimmed by 0 bases and 8 bases, with 13 bases remaining between them. The CDR3 loop reads CASSYSREGLEAFF. CDR3 coding DNA: TGTGCCAGCAGTTACTCGAGGGAGGGGCTGGAAGCTTTCTTT.

The chain is built from TRBV6-5 and TRBJ1-1, with D possibly being TRBD1 (5 bases). Per the germline V gene, CDR1 is MNHEY and CDR2 is SVGAGI. The CDR3 consists of 13 residues. With 2 bases removed from V and 2 bases from J, the gap between germline ends came to 6 bases. The CDR3 DNA sequence: TGTGCCAGCAGTTACAGGACAAACACTGAAGCTTTCTTT. Translating it yields CASSYRTNTEAFF.

The chain recombines TRBV10-1 with TRBJ2-7, with D tentatively TRBD2 (6 bases). Looked up from germline, CDR1 is WNHNN and CDR2 is SYGVQD (reference sequence). Trimming took off 0 bases at V and 6 bases at J, with 12 bases between the two ends. There are 14 residues in the CDR3. CDR3 sequence (DNA): TGCGCCAGCAGTGAGTCGGTGGGGGGAGTCGAGCAGTACTTC. Translated: CASSESVGGVEQYF.

CDR3 in DNA: TGTGCCTGGATCCCCTGGGGGCAGGGGGTACCCATTAGCAATCAGCCCCAGCATTTT. Amino acid sequence: CAWIPWGQGVPISNQPQHF. This chain joins TRBV30 and TRBJ1-5, with 7 bases that match TRBD1. CDR1 is GTSNPN, CDR2 SVGIG, per germline (reference sequence). The V segment lost 4 bases and the J segment 0 bases; nucleotides outside the gene matches: 18. The CDR3 loop spans 19 amino acids.

This chain uses TRBV6-5 with TRBJ1-1; TRBD1 is a possible D gene (6 bases). CDR3 size: 15 residues. The V gene lost 0 bases and the J gene lost 4 bases, with 12 bases spanning the gap. Germline CDR1 MNHEY, CDR2 SVGAGI. CDR3 in amino acids: CASSYSVDRFTEAFF. CDR3 coding DNA: TGTGCCAGCAGTTACTCGGTGGACAGATTCACTGAAGCTTTCTTT.

This chain connects TRBV9 to TRBJ2-1; D is possibly TRBD1 (6 bases). V gave up 4 bases and J gave up 2 bases, with 22 bases separating them. CDR3 length: 18 amino acids. Germline loops: CDR1 SGDLS, CDR2 YYNGEE. Here the CDR3 DNA reads TGTGCCAGCAGCCCCCGTCGAAGGGGGACAAGAGCCTACAATGAGCAGTTCTTC. This codes for CASSPRRRGTRAYNEQFF.

This rearrangement joins TRBV25-1 to TRBJ1-2; 8 bases map to TRBD1. With V trimmed by 3 bases and J by 8 bases, 8 bases remained unmatched. The CDR3 loop spans 14 amino acids. Germline CDR1 MGHDK, CDR2 SYGVNS. Here the CDR3 DNA reads TGTGCCAGCAGTGAGGCAGGGGGCGCGGGGGGCTACACCTTC. It specifies CASSEAGGAGGYTF.

This chain joins TRBV27 and TRBJ2-7; TRBD1 matches 7 bases. V was clipped by 8 bases and J by 2 bases; unmatched bases: 6. The CDR3 is made up of 13 amino acids. Germline loops: CDR1 MNHEY, CDR2 SMNVEV (reference sequence). The CDR3: CASGQGVTYEQYF. Written as DNA, the CDR3 is TGTGCCAGCGGCCAGGGGGTAACCTACGAGCAGTACTTC.

The chain recombines TRBV6-4 with TRBJ2-2, with 11 positions matching TRBD2. The CDR3 length is 17 residues. The V gene's germline CDR1 is MRHNA and CDR2 SNTAGT. Trimming removed 0 bases from V and 5 bases from J; junction bases left unmatched: 5. The CDR3, as DNA: TGTGCCAGCAGTGACTCGTCTAGCGGGGGGATAACCGGGGAGCTGTTTTTT. This gives the protein CASSDSSSGGITGELFF.

The chain carries TRBV4-2 and TRBJ1-5; no clear D gene. Germline CDR1 and CDR2: LGHNA and YNFKEQ. The V end lost 0 bases, the J end lost 0 bases, and 12 bases lay between the germline ends. The CDR3 is 17 amino acids. CDR3 in amino acids: CASSQEFGVYSNQPQHF. In nucleotides, the CDR3 is TGTGCCAGCAGCCAAGAATTCGGAGTTTATAGCAATCAGCCCCAGCATTTT.